The present entry profiles one T cell receptor beta chain with its context. This clonotype was counted between two and nine times. The antigen this receptor binds is unknown. No base quality values were provided; no much bigger clone lies one nucleotide off. This record comes from a study of T-cell reconstitution after alpha-beta-depleted transplantation in children (dated by TCRdb to the mid-2010s). For the wider study: The study quantitatively tracked T-cell immune reconstitution after TCRalphabeta/CD19-depleted allogeneic hematopoietic cell transplantation in children using TCR repertoire profiling.

Library preparation used PCR. TCRdb records Illumina HiSeq 2500 as the sequencer. Molecular barcoding was employed in the preparation of TCR libraries, with unique molecular identifiers being used to normalize TCRbeta repertoire quantification. TCRdb trimmed public reads at Q25 via fastp, called clones via MiXCR and kept in-frame beta chains. Rows with a matching CDR3 protein are joined into one entry that keeps the most common DNA and genes. Counted in this sample were hundreds of thousands of distinct CDR3 sequences; 30% to 35% of them appeared once. The biggest ten clones account for around 2.3% of the sample. Sequencing used PBMCs from the stem cell graft donor, obtained from the stem cell graft. This receptor was identified in a human donor who donated a stem cell graft to a child with aplastic anemia.

The DNA sequence is TGCAGTGCTAGAGATCCGGGTAGCTCCTACAATGAGCAGTTCTTC. Its protein product is CSARDPGSSYNEQFF. The chain is encoded by TRBV20-1 joined to TRBJ2-1; no confident D gene assignment can be made. V sheds 0 bases and J sheds 0 bases, leaving 9 bases between their ends. From the cysteine up to the phenylalanine, the CDR3 has a length of 15 residues. The kept DNA is CDR3 alone, 45 bases in frame from the first base. CDR1 and CDR2, per the germline V gene (reference sequence), are DFQATT and SNEGSKA.